The 10 T cell receptor beta chains below were found in one sample sequenced in a study of blood T cell repertoires in COVID-19. TCRdb's table, derived via immunoSEQ multiplex PCR, lists solely in-frame clones and lacks some. The sample carries a few hundred thousand clones, 80% to 90% recorded once. The specimen was PBMCs or T cells enriched from blood (not recorded which). The receptors here all came from a young man who had recovered from COVID-19.

This clone occurred once. The rearrangement uses TRBV30 and TRBJ1-1; 10 bases agree with TRBD1. The J segment lost 1 base and the V segment lost 3 bases, leaving 2 bases of the junction unmatched. The CDR3 contains 14 residues. Germline values: CDR1 GTSNPN, CDR2 SVGIG (reference sequence). CDR3 loop: CAWSRTGGNTEAFF. The CDR3 DNA reads as TGTGCCTGGAGCAGGACAGGGGGGAACACTGAAGCTTTCTTT.

This rearrangement joins TRBV27 to TRBJ1-2, with 9 bases aligning to TRBD1. This CDR3 spans 14 amino acids. The ends lost 6 bases at V and 5 bases at J; junction bases unmatched: 7. CDR1 MNHEY and CDR2 SMNVEV come from the germline V gene (reference sequence). CDR3 nucleotide sequence: TGTGCCAGCAGCGACAGGGGGTTTCCTTATGGCTACACCTTC. Protein product: CASSDRGFPYGYTF.

The chain uses TRBV6-5 and TRBJ1-2; no firm D call. The V gene's germline CDR1 is MNHEY and CDR2 SVGAGI. V gave up 7 bases and J gave up 6 bases, with 12 bases separating them. This CDR3 region has 12 residues. CDR3 in DNA: TGTGCCAGCACGAGGGCGGTCAATGGCTACACCTTC. It specifies CASTRAVNGYTF.

The chain joins TRBV11-2 to TRBJ2-2, with 9 bases that match TRBD2. The CDR3 length is 16 residues. The junction had 8 bases not matched to a gene; V was cut back by 4 bases and J by 5 bases. Germline V lookup: CDR1 SGHAT, CDR2 FQNNGV. DNA for the CDR3: TGTGCCAGCAGCTATCAGACTAGCGGACTAACCGGGGAGCTGTTTTTT. As protein: CASSYQTSGLTGELFF. Using reference TRBV11-2 and TRBJ2-2 for the parts outside the CDR3, the full variable domain is EAGVAQSPRYKIIEKRQSVAFWCNPISGHATLYWYQQILGQGPKLLIQFQNNGVVDDSQLPKDRFSAERLKGVDSTLKIQPAKLEDSAVYLCASSYQTSGLTGELFFGEGSRLTVL.

V is TRBV2 and J is TRBJ2-3; 11 bases agree with TRBD2. Germline V gives CDR1 SNHLY, CDR2 FYNNEI. There are 22 residues in the CDR3. J was trimmed by 0 bases and V by 1 base; bases with no gene match: 18. In nucleotides, the CDR3 is TGTGCCAGCAGTGAAGTGACATATCCTAGCGGGGGGCCCGGGGGTAGCACAGATACGCAGTATTTT. This encodes CASSEVTYPSGGPGGSTDTQYF. The variable domain in full, completed from reference TRBV2 and TRBJ2-3, reads EPEVTQTPSHQVTQMGQEVILRCVPISNHLYFYWYRQILGQKVEFLVSFYNNEISEKSEIFDDQFSVERPDGSNFTLKIRSTKLEDSAMYFCASSEVTYPSGGPGGSTDTQYFGPGTRLTVL.

The chain couples TRBV10-1 to TRBJ1-1; 9 positions match TRBD1. The germline gives CDR1 WNHNN, CDR2 SYGVQD (reference sequence). The length of the CDR3 is 15 residues. V trimming: 2 bases; J trimming: 3 bases; junction bases outside the gene matches: 4. CDR3 bases: TGCGCCAGCAGTGAGACAGGGGGCCCGTACACTGAAGCTTTCTTT. Amino acids: CASSETGGPYTEAFF.

Only a few counts were recorded for this clone. The chain uses TRBV19 and TRBJ1-1, with 9 bases matching TRBD1. Germline V gene lookup returns CDR1 LNHDA and CDR2 SQIVND (reference sequence). The CDR3 is 12 amino acids. V lost 6 bases to trimming and J lost 8 bases; unmatched junction nucleotides: 4. The CDR3 bases are TGTGCCAGTAGGGACAGGGGTTACGAAGCTTTCTTT. The encoded protein is CASRDRGYEAFF.

The V and J genes are TRBV28 and TRBJ2-1; TRBD2 aligns across 9 bases. Looked up from germline, CDR1 is MDHEN and CDR2 is SYDVKM. Trimming removed 5 bases from V and 5 bases from J; junction bases left unmatched: 19. This CDR3 contains 19 residues. CDR3: CASSPSSGGRALRDNEQFF. CDR3 DNA sequence: TGTGCCAGCAGTCCGTCATCGGGCGGGAGGGCCCTTCGGGACAATGAGCAGTTCTTC.

This chain links TRBV4-3 with TRBJ2-4; perhaps TRBD1 as D (6 bases). The CDR3 spans 14 residues. The V end was cut by 3 bases, the J end by 7 bases, with 13 bases between. From germline, CDR1 is LGHNA and CDR2 YSLEER. The CDR3 DNA reads TGCGCCAGCAGCCATGACGGCCAGGGGAACATTCAGTACTTC. Translation gives CASSHDGQGNIQYF.

This chain links TRBV9 with TRBJ2-7, with a tentative D call TRBD2 (6 bases). The V gene lost 0 bases and the J gene lost 3 bases, with 13 bases spanning the gap. Germline V gene data show CDR1 as SGDLS and CDR2 as YYNGEE. This CDR3 has 15 residues. CDR3 in DNA: TGTGCCAGCAGCGTAGCCCCGGAGGGTGTCTACGAGCAGTACTTC. It codes for CASSVAPEGVYEQYF.